The sequence of this T cell receptor (beta chain) was determined in a study of blood T cell repertoires in COVID-19. Study-wide context: Donors in the United States, Italy and Spain gave samples during acute or convalescent COVID-19. Sources were T cells, B-cell-depleted T cells, or PBMCs; the material itself was cDNA or gDNA.

CDR3 length: 15 amino acids. The V end was cut by 7 bases, the J end by 2 bases, with 17 bases between. Germline CDR1 SNHLY, CDR2 FYNNEI. As handled by the study authors: Estimation of nucleated cell counts relied on the amplification of reference gene primers. Profiled with immunoSEQ multiplex PCR; TCRdb holds only in-frame clones, not every one. V and J calls and clone size are as listed in that table; D and trimming were resolved from the DNA. The table includes tens of thousands of clones, roughly 81% detected once. The sample consisted of peripheral blood. This receptor was identified in a human donor in a cohort sampled during active COVID-19. The rearrangement uses TRBV2 and TRBJ1-1; D is possibly TRBD1 (5 bases). The CDR3 is CASTQRVTGNTEAFF. CDR3 nucleotide sequence: TGTGCCAGCACCCAAAGGGTCACAGGTAACACTGAAGCTTTCTTT. Combining the CDR3 with reference TRBV2 and TRBJ1-1 gives the whole variable domain EPEVTQTPSHQVTQMGQEVILRCVPISNHLYFYWYRQILGQKVEFLVSFYNNEISEKSEIFDDQFSVERPDGSNFTLKIRSTKLEDSAMYFCASTQRVTGNTEAFFGQGTRLTVV.